This TCR beta chain was found in a study of patients and donors after allogeneic stem cell transplantation. TCRdb passed the RT-PCR reads through MiXCR, listing each CDR3 protein once. The data contain roughly 230,000 distinct CDR3 sequences, 12% to 15% of them singletons. Per the germline V gene, CDR1 is SGDLS and CDR2 is YYNGEE. This CDR3 is built from 15 residues. The V and J ends lost 4 bases and 6 bases, in that order; junction bases with no gene match: 11. This clonotype was seen repeatedly, ten times or more. The sample taken for sequencing was blood, either unsorted or a sorted T cell fraction (not recorded which). The chain is built from TRBV9 and TRBJ1-1; 8 nucleotides match TRBD1. The receptor was isolated from a human donor who was either an allogeneic HSCT recipient or a stem cell or donor lymphocyte infusion donor (not recorded which). It is not recorded whose cells these are; they may come from a transplant donor. CDR3 region: CASSSRTGWDAEAFF. CDR3 coding DNA: TGTGCCAGCAGCTCCCGGACAGGGTGGGACGCTGAAGCTTTCTTT.